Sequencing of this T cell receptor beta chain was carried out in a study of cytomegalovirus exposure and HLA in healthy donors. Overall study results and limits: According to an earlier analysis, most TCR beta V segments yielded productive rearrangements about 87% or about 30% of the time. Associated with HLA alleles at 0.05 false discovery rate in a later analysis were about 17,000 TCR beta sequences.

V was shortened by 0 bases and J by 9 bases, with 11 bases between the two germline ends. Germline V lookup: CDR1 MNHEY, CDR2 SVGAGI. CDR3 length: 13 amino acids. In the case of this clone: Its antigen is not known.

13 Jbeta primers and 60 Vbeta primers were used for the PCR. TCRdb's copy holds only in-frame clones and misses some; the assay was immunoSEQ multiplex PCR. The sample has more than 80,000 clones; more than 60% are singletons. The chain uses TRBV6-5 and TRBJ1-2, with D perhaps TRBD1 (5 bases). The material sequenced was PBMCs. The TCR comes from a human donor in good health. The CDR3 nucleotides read TGTGCCAGCAGTTACTCGACAGAACCAAGCTACACCTTC. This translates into CASSYSTEPSYTF.